These 20 T cell receptor beta chains were sequenced from one sample in a study of response to subunit inactivated influenza vaccine. TCRdb ran MiXCR on the RT-PCR reads and lists one entry per CDR3 protein. The sample gives a few hundred thousand distinct CDR3 sequences, 13% to 15% of which show up once; 11% is in the top ten. The source material was PBMCs from blood, sampled about 12 days after vaccination. The receptors stem from a man in his fifties who received an inactivated influenza vaccine.

The rearrangement links TRBV29-1 to TRBJ2-1, with no clear D. The CDR3 is 14 residues long. Trimming left V 1 base short and J 4 bases short, with 11 bases between. Germline V gives CDR1 SQVTM, CDR2 ANQGSEA. The CDR3 DNA reads TGCAGCGTTGAAGGGGAAACTTCATACAATGAGCAGTTCTTC. It is translated as CSVEGETSYNEQFF.

There are a few counts of this clonotype. This sequence joins TRBV7-9 and TRBJ2-3; 7 nucleotides agree with TRBD2. CDR3 length: 15 residues. J gave up 3 bases and V 5 bases, and 8 bases lay outside the gene matches. CDR1 SEHNR and CDR2 FQNEAQ come from the germline V gene (reference sequence). The DNA of the CDR3 is TGTGCCAGCAGCGAGTCTGGGCGGGGGACAGATACGCAGTATTTT. Protein: CASSESGRGTDTQYF.

This clonotype was picked up a small number of times. This rearrangement joins TRBV7-2 to TRBJ2-5; no reliable D call. Germline values: CDR1 SGHTA, CDR2 FQGNSA. V lost 1 base to trimming and J lost 2 bases, with 8 bases between them. The CDR3 extends over 14 amino acids. CDR3 sequence reads: CASSLVTLQETQYF. CDR3 bases: TGTGCCAGCAGCTTAGTCACTCTGCAAGAGACCCAGTACTTC.

The rearrangement links TRBV18 to TRBJ2-5; tentatively, D is TRBD1 (5 bases). V lost 2 bases, J lost 2 bases, and 9 bases lay in between. The germline V gene has CDR1 KGHSH and CDR2 LQKENI. This CDR3 spans 14 amino acids. The CDR3: CASSPSRQQETQYF. CDR3 nucleotides: TGTGCCAGCTCACCATCAAGACAGCAAGAGACCCAGTACTTC. The whole variable domain, filled in from reference TRBV18 and TRBJ2-5, reads NAGVMQNPRHLVRRRGQEARLRCSPMKGHSHVYWYRQLPEEGLKFMVYLQKENIIDESGMPKERFSAEFPKEGPSILRIQQVVRGDSAAYFCASSPSRQQETQYFGPGTRLLVL.

The rearrangement joins TRBV10-3 to TRBJ2-7, with TRBD2 matching 7 bases. V was clipped by 3 bases and J by 3 bases; unmatched bases: 8. Germline V lookup: CDR1 ENHRY, CDR2 SYGVKD. CDR3 length: 15 amino acids. The DNA of the CDR3 is TGTGCCATCAGTGAAGAGGGAGGGAGAGGCTACGAGCAGTACTTC. This sequence encodes CAISEEGGRGYEQYF.

A remark on this clonotype: A junction end diverges from the germline sequence, so it may reflect a read error. This chain links TRBV7-9 with TRBJ2-5; no definite D call. The CDR3 totals 12 residues. Germline lookup yields CDR1 SEHNR and CDR2 FQNEAQ (reference sequence). The CDR3 spells CASSGYQETQYF. In DNA, the CDR3 is TGTGCCAGCAGTGGTTACCAGGAGACCCAGTACTTC.

This clonotype was detected only a few times. The chain recombines TRBV11-2 with TRBJ2-5; a possible D gene is TRBD2 (7 bases). Germline assignment: CDR1 SGHAT and CDR2 FQNNGV. The V and J ends lost 3 bases and 9 bases respectively, with 23 bases between them. CDR3 size: 16 residues. The DNA of the CDR3 is TGTGCCAGCAGCTTTGGCGGGGGCCATCGTGGAACGGCCCAGTACTTC. It specifies CASSFGGGHRGTAQYF.

The gene calls are TRBV4-1 and TRBJ2-5; TRBD2 matches at 7 bases. V was pared by 0 bases and J by 5 bases, with 6 bases of the junction left unmatched. The CDR3 spans 15 residues. Germline CDR1 MGHRA, CDR2 YSYEKL. The CDR3 DNA is TGCGCCAGCAGCCAAGATCTACTAGCGTGGGAGACCCAGTACTTC. It codes for CASSQDLLAWETQYF.

This clonotype was observed at least ten times. The CDR3 protein is CASSQDGAGGYNEQFF. CDR3 coding DNA: TGCGCCAGCAGCCAAGACGGGGCGGGGGGGTACAATGAGCAGTTCTTC. V usage is TRBV4-3 and J usage is TRBJ2-1; 9 bases agree with TRBD2. The CDR3 is made up of 16 amino acids. CDR1 is LGHNA, CDR2 YSLEER, per germline. With 0 bases clipped from V and 4 bases from J, the junction kept 4 bases outside the gene matches.

There are a few counts of this clonotype. V gene TRBV7-3 combines with J gene TRBJ1-1; D gene unclear. Trimming left V 0 bases short and J 3 bases short, with 14 bases between. Germline-derived CDR1 and CDR2 are SGHTA and FQGTGA. The CDR3 is made up of 16 amino acids. The CDR3 sequence is CASSLTGGGRDTEAFF. Here the CDR3 DNA reads TGTGCCAGCAGCTTAACGGGTGGAGGGAGGGACACTGAAGCTTTCTTT.

There are a few counts of this clonotype. The rearrangement uses TRBV10-3 and TRBJ2-5, with D unclear. The CDR3 length is 12 residues. In germline, CDR1 is ENHRY, CDR2 SYGVKD. With 3 bases removed from V and 3 bases from J, the gap between germline ends came to 5 bases. The CDR3 DNA sequence: TGTGCCATCAGTGAACCGGAAGAGACCCAGTACTTC. Translated: CAISEPEETQYF.

The chain combines TRBV7-2 with TRBJ1-6; no reliable D call. Looked up from germline, CDR1 is SGHTA and CDR2 is FQGNSA. The V end was cut by 5 bases, the J end by 10 bases, with 15 bases between. CDR3 length: 14 amino acids. CDR3 sequence reads: CASSPWGGKSPLHF. CDR3 DNA sequence: TGTGCCAGCAGCCCATGGGGAGGCAAATCACCCCTCCACTTT.

The chain uses TRBV5-1 and TRBJ2-7; D ambiguous. V was pared by 0 bases and J by 7 bases, with 11 bases between. The CDR3 sequence is 13 residues long. Germline V lookup: CDR1 SGHRS, CDR2 YFSETQ. The CDR3 DNA sequence: TGCGCCAGCAGCTTGGACACCTTCGGGGAGCAGTACTTC. It yields the protein CASSLDTFGEQYF.

The genes are TRBV4-2 and TRBJ2-7; maybe TRBD2 (5 bases). Germline CDR1 is LGHNA and CDR2 is YNFKEQ. Trimming pared 0 bases from V and 2 bases from J, leaving 14 bases between. The CDR3 sequence is 16 residues long. CDR3 in DNA: TGTGCCAGCAGCCAAGATCTCGCCCGGGGAGCCTACGAGCAGTACTTC. This gives the protein CASSQDLARGAYEQYF.

The rearrangement joins TRBV27 to TRBJ2-7; 10 bases match TRBD2. This CDR3 has 15 amino acids. CDR1 is MNHEY, CDR2 SMNVEV, per germline (reference sequence). V lost 2 bases to trimming and J lost 4 bases; unmatched junction nucleotides: 5. The CDR3 loop reads CASSLRLAGVYEQYF. CDR3 DNA sequence: TGTGCCAGCAGTTTAAGGCTAGCGGGAGTATACGAGCAGTACTTC.

The chain is built from TRBV29-1 and TRBJ2-2; maybe TRBD1 (6 bases). Germline loops: CDR1 SQVTM, CDR2 ANQGSEA. The CDR3 sequence is 14 residues long. Trimming shortened V by 4 bases and J by 4 bases, and 13 bases separated the two germline ends. The CDR3 DNA sequence: TGCAGCGTTGGGGTCGGGACAACCACCGGGGAGCTGTTTTTT. Translating it yields CSVGVGTTTGELFF.

This clonotype came up a few times. J is TRBJ1-1 and V is TRBV7-8, with TRBD1 identical over 9 bases. CDR1 and CDR2 from the germline V gene are SGHVS and FQNEAQ. The CDR3 covers 15 residues. Losses at the gene ends were 5 bases for V and 1 base for J; bases not matched to a gene: 5. CDR3 sequence reads: CASSVGQGTNTEAFF. The CDR3 nucleotides are TGTGCCAGCAGCGTGGGACAGGGAACGAACACTGAAGCTTTCTTT.

This clonotype was seen a handful of times. The chain joins TRBV12-3 or TRBV12-4 to TRBJ1-5, with a tentative D call TRBD1 (6 bases). Trimming pared 8 bases from V and 6 bases from J, leaving 17 bases between. The CDR3 has 14 residues. The DNA of the CDR3 is TGTGCCAGCGCCCCGGGCAGGGGCGGTCAGCCCCAGCATTTT. Protein: CASAPGRGGQPQHF.

The chain is built from TRBV7-6 and TRBJ2-1; 8 bases match TRBD2. This CDR3 comprises 16 residues. J was trimmed by 5 bases and V by 3 bases; bases with no gene match: 9. Germline loops: CDR1 SGHVS, CDR2 FNYEAQ. This chain's CDR3 is CASSFLSAGGNNEQFF. In nucleotides, the CDR3 is TGTGCCAGCAGCTTCCTCTCGGCGGGGGGAAACAATGAGCAGTTCTTC. The whole variable domain, remainder taken from reference TRBV7-6 and TRBJ2-1, is GAGVSQSPRYKVTKRGQDVALRCDPISGHVSLYWYRQALGQGPEFLTYFNYEAQQDKSGLPNDRFSAERPEGSISTLTIQRTEQRDSAMYRCASSFLSAGGNNEQFFGPGTRLTVL.

J is TRBJ2-3 and V is TRBV29-1; tentatively, D is TRBD1 (5 bases). This CDR3 region has 14 residues. CDR1 SQVTM and CDR2 ANQGSEA come from the germline V gene. V dropped 4 bases and J dropped 2 bases, with 13 bases sitting between them. CDR3 in DNA: TGCAGCGTTGGGGGCTTCGGACCCACAGATACGCAGTATTTT. The encoded protein is CSVGGFGPTDTQYF.